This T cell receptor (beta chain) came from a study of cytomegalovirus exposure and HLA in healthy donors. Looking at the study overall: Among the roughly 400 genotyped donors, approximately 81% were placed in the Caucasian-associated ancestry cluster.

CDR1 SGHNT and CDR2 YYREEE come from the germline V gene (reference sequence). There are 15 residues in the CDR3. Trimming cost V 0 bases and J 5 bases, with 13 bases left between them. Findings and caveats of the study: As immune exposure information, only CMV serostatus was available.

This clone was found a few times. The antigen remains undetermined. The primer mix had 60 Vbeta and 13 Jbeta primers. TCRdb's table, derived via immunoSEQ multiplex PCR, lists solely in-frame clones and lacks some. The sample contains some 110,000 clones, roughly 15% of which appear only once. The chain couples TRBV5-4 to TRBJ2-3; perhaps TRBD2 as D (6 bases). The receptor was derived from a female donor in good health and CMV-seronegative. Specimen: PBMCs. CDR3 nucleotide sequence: TGTGCCAGCAGCTTGGCCGGAGGGGCCGGAGATACGCAGTATTTT. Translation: CASSLAGGAGDTQYF. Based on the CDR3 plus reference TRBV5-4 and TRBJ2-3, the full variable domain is ETGVTQSPTHLIKTRGQQVTLRCSSQSGHNTVSWYQQALGQGPQFIFQYYREEENGRGNFPPRFSGLQFPNYSSELNVNALELDDSALYLCASSLAGGAGDTQYFGPGTRLTVL.